Sequencing of this T cell receptor (beta chain) was carried out in a study of T cells after posttransplantation cyclophosphamide. Treatment was busulfan-fludarabine conditioning, a marrow graft, and cyclophosphamide on days +3 and +4. This clone was seen just once. Its antigen is not known. J lost 4 bases, V lost 5 bases, and 2 bases had no gene match. This CDR3 region has 13 residues. CDR1 is KGHSH, CDR2 LQKENI, per germline. Findings of the study overall: Donor-recipient repertoire similarity was low at 1-2 months, rising over year one.

Generated by immunoSEQ multiplex PCR, the TCRdb table keeps only in-frame clones and is missing some. The sample has about 10,000 clones; around 83% are singletons. This material consisted of PBMCs, taken 1,700 to 2,000 days after a stem cell transplant with posttransplant cyclophosphamide. The origin of this receptor is a female patient aged 35 to 55 who received an allogeneic stem cell transplant from a related donor, was CMV-positive, and had no GVHD. Some T cells could come from the graft donor. The chain recombines TRBV18 with TRBJ1-1; 9 nucleotides line up with TRBD1. The CDR3, as DNA: TGTGCCAGCTCAGCGACAGGGGGCACTGAAGCTTTCTTT. Translated: CASSATGGTEAFF.